A single sample gave rise to the 8 T cell receptor beta chains below, sequenced in a study of regulatory T cells in long-lasting Graves disease. Indicated time point: persistent/refractory GD, antithyroid drugs over 5 years with positive TRAb. The TCR library was made from RNA that had been extracted from PBMCs in TRIzol. Libraries of TCR beta came from iRepertoire HTBI primers plus Arm-PCR of CDR3 regions. TCRdb fed the multiplex PCR reads into MiXCR, producing one record per CDR3 protein. The profile shows hundreds of thousands of distinct CDR3 sequences, roughly 21% of them singletons. The source material was peripheral blood mononuclear cells (PBMCs), sampled when the disease was refractory, from a patient treated with antithyroid drugs. These receptors were obtained from a female donor with Graves disease.

This clonotype was seen many times. This chain connects TRBV28 to TRBJ1-2; no firm D call. This CDR3 spans 14 amino acids. The V and J ends lost 6 bases and 3 bases respectively, with 14 bases between them. Germline-derived CDR1 and CDR2 are MDHEN and SYDVKM. CDR3 coding DNA: TGTGCCAGCAGGATGCTGGGTTTGGACTATGGCTACACCTTC. Translated, it gives CASRMLGLDYGYTF.

This clonotype has at least ten counts. J is TRBJ2-7 and V is TRBV28; 8 nucleotides align to TRBD1. Germline-derived CDR1 and CDR2 are MDHEN and SYDVKM. The CDR3 loop spans 14 amino acids. V dropped 3 bases and J dropped 7; count of bases not matched to a gene: 8. The DNA of the CDR3 is TGTGCCAGCAGTTTTGGACAGGGCGAGCGGGAGCAGTACTTC. It codes for CASSFGQGEREQYF.

The V call is TRBV30, the J call TRBJ2-7; a weak D match, TRBD2 (6 bases). Between the trimmed V and J ends, which lost 2 bases and 2 bases, there was a span of 13 bases. Germline V gene lookup returns CDR1 GTSNPN and CDR2 SVGIG (reference sequence). The CDR3 extends over 14 amino acids. The DNA for the CDR3 is TGTGCCTGGAGTTCGGGAGTAGGGGCCTACGAGCAGTACTTC. Its translation is CAWSSGVGAYEQYF.

Only a few counts were recorded for this clonotype. The chain links TRBV9 to TRBJ1-1, with D unresolved. The CDR3 runs 14 residues. CDR1 SGDLS and CDR2 YYNGEE come from the germline V gene. Trimming cost V 2 bases and J 5 bases, with 13 bases left between them. The CDR3: CASSVSPRPTEAFF. CDR3 nucleotides: TGTGCCAGCAGCGTCTCGCCAAGGCCAACTGAAGCTTTCTTT.

This clonotype showed up many times. This rearrangement joins TRBV6-5 to TRBJ2-5, with a weak D call TRBD2 (5 bases). From germline, CDR1 is MNHEY and CDR2 SVGAGI. Trimming pared 1 base from V and 0 bases from J, leaving 6 bases between. This CDR3 is built from 14 residues. The CDR3 nucleotides are TGTGCCAGCAGTTACTTGGGAGACCAAGAGACCCAGTACTTC. Amino acid sequence: CASSYLGDQETQYF.

The rearrangement joins TRBV30 to TRBJ2-7, with 7 positions matching TRBD2. The ends lost 3 bases at V and 1 base at J; junction bases unmatched: 3. From germline, CDR1 is GTSNPN and CDR2 SVGIG (reference sequence). The CDR3 runs 13 residues. The CDR3 DNA is TGTGCCTGGAGAGGGACTAATTCCTACGAGCAGTACTTC. It is translated as CAWRGTNSYEQYF.

The rearrangement links TRBV28 to TRBJ2-3, with D perhaps given as TRBD1 or TRBD2 (5 bases each). The germline gives CDR1 MDHEN, CDR2 SYDVKM. Trimming left V 5 bases short and J 2 bases short, with 17 bases between. CDR3 size: 16 residues. The CDR3 bases are TGTGCCAGCAGTCTCCCCCGGGACGGAGACACAGATACGCAGTATTTT. Translating it yields CASSLPRDGDTDTQYF.

This clonotype was counted many times. The chain joins TRBV28 to TRBJ2-4, with 11 positions matching TRBD1. The CDR3 runs 17 residues. Per the germline V gene, CDR1 is MDHEN and CDR2 is SYDVKM. V was pared by 2 bases and J by 7 bases, with 10 bases of the junction left unmatched. The CDR3, as DNA: TGTGCCAGCAGTTTAGGTATTGGGACAGGGGGTAACAACATTCAGTACTTC. Translated: CASSLGIGTGGNNIQYF.